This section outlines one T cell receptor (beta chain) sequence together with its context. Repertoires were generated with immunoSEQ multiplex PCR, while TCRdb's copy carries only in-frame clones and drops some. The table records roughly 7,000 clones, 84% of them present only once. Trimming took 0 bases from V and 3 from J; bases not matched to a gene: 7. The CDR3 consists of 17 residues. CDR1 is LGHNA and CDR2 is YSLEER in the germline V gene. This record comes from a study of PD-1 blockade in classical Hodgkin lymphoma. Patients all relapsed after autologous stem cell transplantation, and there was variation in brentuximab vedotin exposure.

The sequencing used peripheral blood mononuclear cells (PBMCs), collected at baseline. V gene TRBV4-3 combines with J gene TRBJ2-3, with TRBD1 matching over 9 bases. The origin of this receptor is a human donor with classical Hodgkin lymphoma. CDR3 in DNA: TGCGCCAGCAGCCAAGAGGCACAGGGGGCTGGGACAGATACGCAGTATTTT. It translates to CASSQEAQGAGTDTQYF.